This TCR beta chain was recovered during a study of radiation and T cells in renal cell carcinoma. Overall study results and limits: In blood, top tumor clones expanded by 2 weeks, shrinking by 4. No pretreatment tumor biopsies were available for baseline clonotypes.

Germline-derived CDR1 and CDR2 are LNHDA and SQIVND (reference sequence). Trimming stripped 7 bases from V and 1 base from J, with 14 bases between. The CDR3 is 16 residues long. Time point denoted: blood 4 weeks post-SBRT, at nephrectomy. The sample's treatment: 15 Gy SBRT to primary tumor, nephrectomy 4 weeks later. Nephrectomy followed 15 Gy stereotactic body radiation by 4 weeks. This renal cell carcinoma was of the clear cell type. A note on this clone: Its target is not known.

Method: immunoSEQ multiplex PCR; TCRdb's copy keeps in-frame clones and lacks some. The sample lists 140,000 to 150,000 clones; 75% to 90% were seen once. The TCR originated in a woman aged 50 to 60 with renal cell carcinoma. The starting material was blood, obtained from a patient whose treatment included radiotherapy and nephrectomy. The V gene is TRBV19, the J gene TRBJ2-6; D call uncertain. The CDR3: CASNGLTLSGANVLTF. DNA of the CDR3: TGTGCCAGTAATGGCCTAACACTATCTGGGGCCAACGTCCTGACTTTC.